Sequencing of this TCR beta chain was carried out in a study of T cell responses to AZD1222 COVID-19 vaccine. Study-level information: Second-dose intervals of approximately 4 or approximately 12 weeks were pooled. Study-level findings and limits: Reportedly, nearly half the spike-specific TCRs target unmutated variant regions. The breadth and depth of Spike-specific TCRs increased once two AZD1222 doses had been given. Donors were chiefly white British, with a greater number of females, and clonal diversity was perhaps underestimated.

Measured with immunoSEQ multiplex PCR; TCRdb has only the in-frame clones, and not every one. The data show tens of thousands of clones, with roughly nine tenths seen just once and 15% to 20% held by the top ten. On this clone itself: Its target is not known.

Trimming removed 1 base from V and 2 bases from J, with 9 bases in between. Germline V gives CDR1 MGHRA, CDR2 YSYEKL. The CDR3 is made up of 15 amino acids. Sequencing used peripheral blood, obtained on day 0 of AZD1222 vaccination. The gene calls are TRBV4-1 and TRBJ1-5, with D possibly matching TRBD1 (6 bases). This TCR was recovered from an adult in good health. The CDR3 DNA is TGCGCCAGCAGCCAAGCGGGGGGCGGCAATCAGCCCCAGCATTTT. Translation gives CASSQAGGGNQPQHF.